These 24 T cell receptor beta chains originate from one sample sequenced in a study of T-cell reconstitution after alpha-beta-depleted transplantation in children. Unique molecular identifiers were incorporated during preparation of the TCRbeta library. TCRdb re-derived calls from the PCR reads in MiXCR, one entry per CDR3 protein. The top ten hold over 20% of the sample, which has about 98,000 distinct CDR3 sequences, roughly a quarter seen once. The sequencing here drew on PBMCs, taken before TCRalphabeta/CD19-depleted stem cell transplant. These receptors came from a boy aged 2-15 years with acute lymphoblastic leukemia, due to receive a stem cell transplant.

In its sample, this clonotype was seen a few times. The J gene is TRBJ2-2, the V gene TRBV5-1; the match to TRBD1 covers 7 bases. Trimming took 3 bases from V and 6 from J; bases not matched to a gene: 5. This CDR3 has 14 amino acids. Germline assignment: CDR1 SGHRS and CDR2 YFSETQ. This chain's CDR3 is CASSYKDRAGELFF. CDR3 DNA: TGCGCCAGCAGCTATAAAGACAGGGCCGGGGAGCTGTTTTTT.

This clonotype was counted a few times. The chain couples TRBV5-1 to TRBJ1-1, with D possibly matching TRBD1 (6 bases). This CDR3 region has 14 residues. V was cut by 3 bases and J by 4 bases, with 13 bases left in between. From germline, CDR1 is SGHRS and CDR2 YFSETQ. CDR3 protein: CASSWGMGATEAFF. The CDR3 region has the DNA TGCGCCAGCAGCTGGGGCATGGGGGCCACTGAAGCTTTCTTT.

This clonotype appeared many times. The chain combines TRBV10-3 with TRBJ2-1, with 9 positions matching TRBD2. Germline CDR1 ENHRY, CDR2 SYGVKD. The junction had 6 bases not matched to a gene; V was cut back by 2 bases and J by 7 bases. CDR3 length equals 15 residues. CDR3 region: CAISEGSGSGNEQFF. The DNA of the CDR3 is TGTGCCATCAGTGAGGGTAGCGGGAGTGGAAATGAGCAGTTCTTC.

There are many counts of this clonotype. This sequence joins TRBV20-1 and TRBJ2-1, with 14 bases that match TRBD2. V lost 8 bases, J lost 0 bases, and 15 bases stayed unmatched. The germline gives CDR1 DFQATT, CDR2 SNEGSKA (reference sequence). This CDR3 is built from 19 residues. CDR3 protein: CSRPTGLAGALSSYNEQFF. As DNA, the CDR3 is TGCAGTCGGCCAACGGGACTAGCGGGAGCCCTAAGCTCCTACAATGAGCAGTTCTTC.

The J gene is TRBJ2-2, the V gene TRBV9; TRBD2 agrees at 10 bases. This CDR3 comprises 16 residues. After removal of 2 bases from V and 2 bases from J, the junction contained 3 bases not matched to a gene. Germline V gene data show CDR1 as SGDLS and CDR2 as YYNGEE. CDR3 sequence reads: CASSVRLAGNTGELFF. The CDR3 DNA is TGTGCCAGCAGCGTGCGACTAGCGGGTAACACCGGGGAGCTGTTTTTT.

This chain uses TRBV11-2 with TRBJ2-1; TRBD1 matches at 12 bases. The V gene's germline CDR1 is SGHAT and CDR2 FQNNGV. The CDR3 contains 16 residues. Losses at the gene ends were 1 base for V and 10 bases for J; bases not matched to a gene: 8. Here the CDR3 DNA reads TGTGCCAGCAGCTTAGGGGTGGGGACAGGGGGCGGGGAGCAGTTCTTC. This encodes CASSLGVGTGGGEQFF.

This clonotype was seen ten or more times. The J gene is TRBJ2-3, the V gene TRBV5-1, with D perhaps being TRBD1 or TRBD2 (5 bases each). V was cut by 4 bases and J by 6 bases, with 12 bases left in between. The CDR3 has 13 amino acids. Germline lookup yields CDR1 SGHRS and CDR2 YFSETQ. CDR3 nucleotide sequence: TGCGCCAGCAGCCCGGGACCAGGGGATACGCAGTATTTT. This codes for CASSPGPGDTQYF. Filled out from reference TRBV5-1 and TRBJ2-3, the complete variable domain reads KAGVTQTPRYLIKTRGQQVTLSCSPISGHRSVSWYQQTPGQGLQFLFEYFSETQRNKGNFPGRFSGRQFSNSRSEMNVSTLELGDSALYLCASSPGPGDTQYFGPGTRLTVL.

This clonotype was observed many times. V gene TRBV12-3 or TRBV12-4 combines with J gene TRBJ2-7; 7 bases line up with TRBD1. Trimming removed 6 bases from V and 3 bases from J; junction bases left unmatched: 11. This CDR3 has 15 residues. The CDR3 coding sequence is TGTGCCAGCAGCGCGCGACAGGGTTCAAACTACGAGCAGTACTTC. Translated: CASSARQGSNYEQYF.

Only a few counts were recorded for this clonotype. The CDR3 is CASSFFDRDNSPLHF. The CDR3 nucleotides read TGTGCCAGCAGCTTCTTCGACAGAGATAATTCACCCCTCCACTTT. The V call is TRBV5-6, the J call TRBJ1-6; D is possibly TRBD1 (5 bases). The CDR3 runs to 15 residues. Germline CDR1 SGHDT, CDR2 YYEEEE. The V and J ends lost 2 bases and 5 bases respectively, with 11 bases between them.

This clonotype was observed many times. The gene calls are TRBV28 and TRBJ2-2; 7 bases are a match to TRBD2. CDR1 and CDR2 from the germline V gene are MDHEN and SYDVKM. The CDR3 consists of 15 residues. V lost 6 bases and J lost 3; bases outside the gene matches: 7. CDR3 sequence reads: CASSSKREYTGELFF. CDR3 bases: TGTGCCAGCAGCTCGAAGCGGGAATACACCGGGGAGCTGTTTTTT.

The J gene is TRBJ2-5, the V gene TRBV24-1; 9 nucleotides match TRBD1. Per germline, CDR1 KGHDR and CDR2 SFDVKD. The CDR3 is 14 residues long. V gave up 2 bases and J gave up 7 bases; unmatched junction bases: 4. The CDR3 loop reads CATSDSTGGWTQYF. The DNA for the CDR3 is TGTGCCACCAGTGATTCGACAGGGGGATGGACCCAGTACTTC.

This clonotype has a count of ten or more. The V and J genes are TRBV29-1 and TRBJ2-1; TRBD2 is a possible D gene (6 bases). The germline V gene has CDR1 SQVTM and CDR2 ANQGSEA. Between the trimmed V and J ends, which lost 6 bases and 5 bases, there was a span of 14 bases. CDR3 length: 13 residues. DNA for the CDR3: TGCAGCGTCCAGCGGAGGGGAGACAATGAGCAGTTCTTC. Translation gives CSVQRRGDNEQFF.

A few counts support this clonotype. The rearrangement links TRBV5-6 to TRBJ1-5; tentative D call: TRBD1 (5 bases). This CDR3 has 13 residues. V was trimmed by 3 bases and J by 5 bases, leaving 9 bases between them. Germline CDR1 SGHDT, CDR2 YYEEEE. This CDR3 reads CASSYDRDQPQHF. The CDR3 coding sequence is TGTGCCAGCAGCTATGACAGAGATCAGCCCCAGCATTTT. Using reference TRBV5-6 and TRBJ1-5 for the parts outside the CDR3, the full variable domain is DAGVTQSPTHLIKTRGQQVTLRCSPKSGHDTVSWYQQALGQGPQFIFQYYEEEERQRGNFPDRFSGHQFPNYSSELNVNALLLGDSALYLCASSYDRDQPQHFGDGTRLSIL.

The rearrangement uses TRBV29-1 and TRBJ2-3, with D tentatively TRBD2 (7 bases). V was clipped by 4 bases and J by 5 bases, with 16 bases between them. This CDR3 has 14 amino acids. CDR1 and CDR2 (germline): SQVTM, ANQGSEA. CDR3: CSVGGGEARDTQYF. CDR3 DNA: TGCAGCGTTGGAGGGGGGGAGGCAAGAGATACGCAGTATTTT.

There are a few counts of this clonotype. The chain has TRBV28 and TRBJ1-1; D not resolved. The V gene lost 3 bases and the J gene lost 5 bases, with 13 bases spanning the gap. Germline V gives CDR1 MDHEN, CDR2 SYDVKM. The CDR3 runs 14 residues. The CDR3 sequence: CASSFRGLSTEAFF. CDR3 DNA: TGTGCCAGCAGTTTCCGTGGGCTGAGTACTGAAGCTTTCTTT.

This clonotype has more than one count but fewer than ten. The chain couples TRBV3-1 to TRBJ2-1; D is ambiguous. Trimming removed 0 bases at V and 6 bases at J, with 12 bases between. The germline V gene encodes CDR1 LGHDT and CDR2 YNNKEL (reference sequence). The CDR3 totals 15 residues. CDR3 sequence reads: CASSQDNHKVNEQFF. The CDR3 nucleotides are TGTGCCAGCAGCCAAGATAACCACAAAGTCAATGAGCAGTTCTTC.

This clonotype has more than one count but fewer than ten. The chain employs TRBV20-1 and TRBJ2-5, with 9 positions matching TRBD1. CDR1 and CDR2 from the germline V gene are DFQATT and SNEGSKA (reference sequence). With 6 bases clipped from V and 5 bases from J, the junction kept 16 bases outside the gene matches. The CDR3 runs to 16 residues. CDR3 amino acids: CSASGTGLMFSETQYF. The CDR3 nucleotides are TGCAGTGCCTCCGGGACAGGGTTAATGTTCTCGGAGACCCAGTACTTC.

The gene calls are TRBV5-6 and TRBJ1-1, with 7 bases fitting TRBD1. CDR3 length equals 15 residues. The germline gives CDR1 SGHDT, CDR2 YYEEEE. Trimming removed 3 bases from V and 0 bases from J; junction bases left unmatched: 5. The CDR3 coding sequence is TGTGCCAGCAGCTCGACAGGGAACATGAACACTGAAGCTTTCTTT. This codes for CASSSTGNMNTEAFF.

As DNA, the CDR3 is TGCAGTGCTAGAGATTTAAGCGGACAGTACCAAGAGACCCAGTACTTC. It translates to CSARDLSGQYQETQYF. The J gene is TRBJ2-5, the V gene TRBV20-1; D perhaps matches TRBD1 (6 bases). Germline V lookup: CDR1 DFQATT, CDR2 SNEGSKA (reference sequence). V gave up 0 bases and J gave up 0 bases, with 14 bases separating them. CDR3 length equals 16 residues.

This clonotype has ten or more counts. The chain recombines TRBV5-1 with TRBJ2-1, with D possibly TRBD2 on 6 matching bases. This CDR3 is built from 16 residues. Trimming left V 5 bases short and J 12 bases short, with 27 bases between. Germline values: CDR1 SGHRS, CDR2 YFSETQ. CDR3 bases: TGCGCCAGCAGTTCCACGGGGCGGGATGATCACTTTGGGCAGTTCTTC. It codes for CASSSTGRDDHFGQFF.

The sample holds a few counts of this clonotype. The chain carries TRBV30 and TRBJ2-7; TRBD1 matches 7 bases. This CDR3 is built from 13 residues. The germline V gene has CDR1 GTSNPN and CDR2 SVGIG (reference sequence). V dropped 2 bases and J dropped 3; count of bases not matched to a gene: 4. The CDR3 coding sequence is TGTGCCTGGAGTCAAGGGGGCTACTACGAGCAGTACTTC. It codes for CAWSQGGYYEQYF.

This clonotype was recorded many times. This chain connects TRBV5-5 to TRBJ1-1, with a possible D match to TRBD1 (6 bases). CDR1 and CDR2 (germline): SGHKS, YYEKEE (reference sequence). The V end lost 4 bases, the J end lost 6 bases, and 16 bases lay between the germline ends. CDR3 length equals 14 residues. CDR3 coding DNA: TGTGCCAGCAGCGGAATAAACAGGGAACCTGAAGCTTTCTTT. It codes for CASSGINREPEAFF.

This clonotype was seen a few times. The chain is built from TRBV29-1 and TRBJ2-6; D is uncertain. From germline, CDR1 is SQVTM and CDR2 ANQGSEA. The CDR3 consists of 12 residues. Trimming pared 6 bases from V and 0 bases from J, leaving 3 bases between. CDR3: CSVVSGANVLTF. The CDR3 DNA reads as TGCAGCGTGGTCTCTGGGGCCAACGTCCTGACTTTC.

In its sample, this clonotype was seen many times. This chain connects TRBV29-1 to TRBJ2-1; D unresolved. Trimming took 5 bases from V and 6 from J, leaving 8 bases between them. Germline CDR1 SQVTM, CDR2 ANQGSEA. This CDR3 spans 11 amino acids. The CDR3 DNA reads as TGCAGCGTTTTTCCGGTCAATGAGCAGTTCTTC. Translation gives CSVFPVNEQFF.